The entry below describes one T cell receptor beta chain. What it binds is not known. One junction end does not reproduce the germline sequence, and a read error may be involved. This sample is part of a study of shared clonotypes between healthy human individuals. The CDR3 has 12 residues. The germline V gene has CDR1 SQVTM and CDR2 ANQGSEA. Points from the study as a whole: Larger richness was generally estimated for naive than memory subsets. Sequencing depth was predicted to influence how clonotypes are shared among donors.

For each subset, genomic DNA was distributed in equal portions over several immunoSEQ plates. TCRdb keeps only in-frame clones here, not all; method: immunoSEQ multiplex PCR. The sample contains hundreds of thousands of clones, around 97% of which appear only once. Subsets obtained from CD4+ cells comprised CD45RA+ naive and CD45RA-negative memory cells. The origin of this receptor is a woman in her 30s in good health. The sample consisted of naive CD4+ T cells sorted from blood. Documented subset: CD45RA+ positively selected. V usage is TRBV29-1 and J usage is TRBJ2-7; maybe TRBD2 (5 bases). DNA of the CDR3: TGCAGCATTGAGGGCAACTCCTACGAGCAGTACTTC. Protein sequence: CSIEGNSYEQYF.